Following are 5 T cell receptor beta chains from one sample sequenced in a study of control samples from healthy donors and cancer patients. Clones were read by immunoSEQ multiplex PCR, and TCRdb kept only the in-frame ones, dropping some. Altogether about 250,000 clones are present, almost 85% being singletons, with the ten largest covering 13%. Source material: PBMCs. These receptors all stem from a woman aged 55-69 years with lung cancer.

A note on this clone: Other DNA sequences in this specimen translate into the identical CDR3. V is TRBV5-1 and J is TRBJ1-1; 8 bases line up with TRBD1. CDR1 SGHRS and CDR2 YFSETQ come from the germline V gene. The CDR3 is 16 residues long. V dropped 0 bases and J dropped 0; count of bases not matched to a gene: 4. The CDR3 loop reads CASSLGQGSMNTEAFF. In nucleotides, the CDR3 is TGCGCCAGCAGCTTGGGACAGGGGAGCATGAACACTGAAGCTTTCTTT.

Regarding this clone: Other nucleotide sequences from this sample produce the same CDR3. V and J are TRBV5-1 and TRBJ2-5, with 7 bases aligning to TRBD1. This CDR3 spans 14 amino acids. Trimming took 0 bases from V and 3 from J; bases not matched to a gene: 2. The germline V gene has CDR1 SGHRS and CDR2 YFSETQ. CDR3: CASSLDRGKETQYF. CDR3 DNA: TGCGCCAGCAGCTTGGACAGGGGAAAAGAGACCCAGTACTTC.

The CDR3, as DNA: TGCGCCAGCAGCCTCCTGGGAGGGACATTTCTCGGGGATTCACCCCTCCACTTT. This gives the protein CASSLLGGTFLGDSPLHF. The chain links TRBV5-1 to TRBJ1-6, with a weak D call TRBD1 (6 bases). The CDR3 sequence is 18 residues long. V was trimmed by 4 bases and J by 8 bases, leaving 25 bases between them. CDR1 and CDR2 (germline): SGHRS, YFSETQ.

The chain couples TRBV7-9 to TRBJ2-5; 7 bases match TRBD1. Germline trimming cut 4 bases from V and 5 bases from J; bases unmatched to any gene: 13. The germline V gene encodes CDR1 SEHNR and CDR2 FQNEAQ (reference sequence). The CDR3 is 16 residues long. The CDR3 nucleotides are TGTGCCAGCAGCTCAGGACAGGCCCCAGGATTTGAGACCCAGTACTTC. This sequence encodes CASSSGQAPGFETQYF.

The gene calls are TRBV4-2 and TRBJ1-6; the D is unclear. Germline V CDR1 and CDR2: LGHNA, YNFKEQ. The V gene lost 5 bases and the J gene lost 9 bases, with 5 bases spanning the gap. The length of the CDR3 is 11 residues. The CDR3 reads CASSFGSPLHF. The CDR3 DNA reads TGTGCCAGCAGCTTCGGTTCACCCCTCCACTTT.